A selection of T cell receptor beta chains follows, all from one sample in a study of T cells in Graves' hyperthyroidism and ophthalmopathy. TCRdb reanalysed the multiplex PCR reads using MiXCR and keeps one entry per CDR3 protein. The table lists hundreds of thousands of distinct CDR3 sequences, around 21% of them singletons, with about 34% in the top ten. Input material: blood. The source of these receptors is a man aged 25-40 years with Graves' ophthalmopathy. Both conserved end residues are part of each CDR3. D genes are given only for firm matches. Some rows have no size entry. The others give once, few or many, or a class for an expanded clone.

d_call	v_call	clone_size	j_call	cdr3_aa	cdr3_nt
NA	TRBV29-1	once	TRBJ1-1	CSVTGSDTEAFF	TGCAGCGTGACAGGATCGGACACTGAAGCTTTCTTT
TRBD2	TRBV18	NA	TRBJ2-3	CASSHASGSTDTQYF	TGTGCCAGCTCACATGCTAGCGGGAGCACAGATACGCAGTATTTT
TRBD1	TRBV6-1	few	TRBJ1-2	CASSSLGQGEGGYTF	TGTGCCAGCAGTTCCCTCGGACAGGGTGAGGGTGGCTACACCTTC
NA	TRBV7-2	few	TRBJ2-3	CASSYPSRAGTDTQYF	TGTGCCAGCAGCTACCCTTCGCGGGCCGGCACAGATACGCAGTATTTT
NA	TRBV28	NA	TRBJ1-3	CASSFKGGLRNTIYF	TGTGCCAGCAGTTTTAAGGGGGGACTTCGAAACACCATATATTTT
NA	TRBV5-1	many	TRBJ2-1	CASSLRAPDGEQFF	TGCGCCAGCAGCTTGCGGGCTCCTGACGGTGAGCAGTTCTTC
NA	TRBV5-1	few	TRBJ2-7	CASSPTRLFYEQYF	TGTGCCAGCAGCCCCACCCGCCTATTCTACGAGCAGTACTTC
NA	TRBV28	NA	TRBJ1-3	CASSPPAGGNTIYF	TGTGCCAGCAGTCCCCCGGCGGGTGGAAACACCATATATTTT
NA	TRBV11-2	many	TRBJ2-2	CASSPWTNHGELFF	TGTGCCAGCAGCCCCTGGACTAATCACGGGGAGCTGTTTTTT
NA	TRBV30	NA	TRBJ1-1	CAWSRVVSRQGTTEAFF	TGTGCCTGGAGCCGAGTAGTGTCGAGGCAGGGGACCACTGAAGCTTTCTTT
TRBD1	TRBV20-1	NA	TRBJ2-7	CSVQGQGAYEQYF	TGCAGTGTGCAGGGACAGGGGGCCTACGAGCAGTACTTC
TRBD2	TRBV6-1	few	TRBJ2-7	CASSLGTSGPHEQYF	TGTGCCAGCAGTCTCGGGACTAGCGGGCCCCACGAGCAGTACTTC
NA	TRBV5-1	many	TRBJ1-1	CASSFQGTTEAFF	TGCGCCAGCAGTTTTCAGGGGACCACTGAAGCTTTCTTT
NA	TRBV20-1	many	TRBJ1-1	CSARDPRAQNTEAFF	TGCAGTGCTAGAGATCCGCGGGCGCAAAACACTGAAGCTTTCTTT
NA	TRBV28	NA	TRBJ2-3	CASSPPPRGSTDTQYF	TGTGCCAGCAGTCCGCCCCCCAGGGGTAGCACAGATACGCAGTATTTT
NA	TRBV4-1	few	TRBJ2-7	CASSQEWGSGSYEQYF	TGCGCCAGCAGCCAAGAATGGGGGAGTGGCTCCTACGAGCAGTACTTC
TRBD2	TRBV5-1	few	TRBJ2-3	CASSPGTSGTSSTDTQYF	TGCGCCAGCAGCCCGGGGACTAGCGGGACTTCTAGCACAGATACGCAGTATTTT
TRBD1	TRBV27	NA	TRBJ2-7	CASSTQGTDNCEQYF	TGTGCCAGCAGTACCCAGGGGACAGACAACTGCGAGCAGTACTTC
NA	TRBV27	NA	TRBJ1-6	CASSLLSGSTYNSPLHF	TGTGCCAGCAGTTTATTATCAGGGTCGACCTATAATTCACCCCTCCACTTT
NA	TRBV7-9	few	TRBJ2-6	CASTSHRSGANVLTF	TGTGCCAGCACCTCCCACCGCTCTGGGGCCAACGTCCTGACTTTC
NA	TRBV5-1	NA	TRBJ2-2	CASSSTPTGTSGTGELFF	TGCGCCAGCAGCTCCACGCCCACCGGGACTTCGGGCACCGGGGAGCTGTTTTTT
NA	TRBV2	many	TRBJ2-3	CASSGYRVGSTDTQYF	TGTGCCAGCAGTGGATACAGGGTCGGGAGCACAGATACGCAGTATTTT
TRBD2	TRBV20-1	NA	TRBJ2-1	CSASGRTNNEQFF	TGCAGTGCTAGCGGGAGGACGAACAATGAGCAGTTCTTC
NA	TRBV4-1	NA	TRBJ1-1	CASSQGYRRADTEAFF	TGCGCCAGCAGCCAAGGGTACCGTAGGGCGGACACTGAAGCTTTCTTT